This TCR beta chain was captured in a study of blood T cell repertoires in COVID-19. Methods used by the authors: Amplified reference gene primers provided the basis for estimating nucleated cell counts. Some clones are missing from TCRdb's copy, which holds only in-frame ones; the method was immunoSEQ multiplex PCR. V and J calls and clone size follow that table, whereas D and trimming were derived from the DNA. The table shows nearly 250,000 clones, with 75% to 85% occurring only once. Everyone who took part was roughly 18 to 89 years old, and they came from some 23 US areas. This clone was picked up one time. The sequence was obtained from a woman in her 50s with acute COVID-19. The sequencing input was PBMCs or T cells enriched from blood (not recorded which).

In DNA, the CDR3 is TGTGCCAGCAGCCAAGGGCTGGGAGCTAACTATGGCTACACCTTC. This translates into CASSQGLGANYGYTF. This chain connects TRBV7-9 to TRBJ1-2, with no clear D. Trimming stripped 5 bases from V and 0 bases from J, with 13 bases between. The CDR3 is made up of 15 amino acids. From germline, CDR1 is SEHNR and CDR2 FQNEAQ (reference sequence).